This T cell receptor (beta chain) is drawn from a study of blood T cell repertoires in COVID-19. Repertoires were generated with immunoSEQ multiplex PCR, while TCRdb's copy carries only in-frame clones and drops some. In the table there are some 150,000 clones, roughly 88% of which are singletons. Germline V gene sequence: CDR1 SGHTA, CDR2 FQGNSA. The CDR3 is 15 amino acids. J lost 3 bases, V lost 5 bases, and 10 bases had no gene match. Material for sequencing was PBMCs or T cells enriched from blood (not recorded which). J is TRBJ2-7 and V is TRBV7-2; 7 nucleotides agree with TRBD1. The TCR comes from a man in his forties or fifties who had recovered from COVID-19. CDR3 in DNA: TGTGCCAGCAGCGCCTACAGGGGCGGTCTCTACGAGCAGTACTTC. Its translation is CASSAYRGGLYEQYF.